Described below is a single TCR beta chain sequence and its context. Its antigen is currently unknown. The authors loaded around 220 ng DNA, about 30,000 T cell genomes, into sorted-subset replicate PCRs. Sequenced by immunoSEQ multiplex PCR; TCRdb stores in-frame clones only, minus some. This table holds roughly 2 million clones, roughly 95% found once. This entry belongs to a study of shared clonotypes between healthy human individuals. The CDR3 loop spans 14 amino acids. Trimming left V 0 bases short and J 9 bases short, with 13 bases between. Per germline, CDR1 SGHNT and CDR2 YENEEA. General study results and limits: Naive subsets generally had larger estimated richness than memory subsets. It was expected that sequencing depth would affect clonotype sharing among donors. Sorted-subset sequencing, rarefaction showed, was incomplete despite large depth.

The rearrangement joins TRBV11-3 to TRBJ2-3, with D maybe TRBD2 (5 bases). This TCR was recovered from a man aged 18 to 29 in good health. Material for sequencing was naive CD4+ T cells sorted from blood. Subset: CD45RA+ positively selected. The CDR3 protein is CASSLDRTPQTQYF. Written as DNA, the CDR3 is TGTGCCAGCAGCTTAGATCGGACTCCGCAAACGCAGTATTTT.